This passage covers 27 T cell receptor beta chains from one sample sequenced in a study of PD-L1 blockade in urothelial cancer. Sequenced by immunoSEQ multiplex PCR; TCRdb stores in-frame clones only, minus some. Among about 100,000 clones listed, 91% were seen once. Sequenced here: PBMCs, sampled around atezolizumab (anti-PD-L1) treatment. All receptors come from a woman of 80 years or more with urothelial cancer.

The chain joins TRBV9 to TRBJ1-2; D is ambiguous. Germline V gene lookup returns CDR1 SGDLS and CDR2 YYNGEE. With 0 bases removed from V and 2 bases from J, the gap between germline ends came to 11 bases. The CDR3 loop spans 15 amino acids. The CDR3 nucleotides are TGTGCCAGCAGCGTAGGGGGAGGGTCCAACTATGGCTACACCTTC. Its translation: CASSVGGGSNYGYTF.

The V gene is TRBV5-6, the J gene TRBJ1-3; D not certain. CDR1 and CDR2 (germline): SGHDT, YYEEEE. The CDR3 extends over 15 amino acids. The V and J ends lost 4 bases and 1 base respectively, with 12 bases between them. CDR3 in DNA: TGTGCCAGCAGCATAGACGGAGGATCTGGAAACACCATATATTTT. It translates to CASSIDGGSGNTIYF.

The sample holds one count of this clone. This chain uses TRBV7-8 with TRBJ2-5; 8 nucleotides agree with TRBD2. This CDR3 is 15 amino acids long. V shed 7 bases and J 2 bases; nucleotides not matched to a gene: 9. Germline V gene sequence: CDR1 SGHVS, CDR2 FQNEAQ. CDR3 protein: CASMAGGLAQETQYF. The CDR3 nucleotides are TGTGCCAGCATGGCGGGAGGTCTGGCGCAAGAGACCCAGTACTTC.

The chain has TRBV5-1 and TRBJ2-7; TRBD2 might be the D (5 bases). The CDR3 is made up of 14 amino acids. V lost 4 bases and J lost 6, with 17 bases in between. CDR1 is SGHRS, CDR2 YFSETQ, per germline. The CDR3 sequence is CASSLTFTSSEQYF. The CDR3 DNA reads as TGCGCCAGCAGCCTGACCTTCACTAGTTCCGAGCAGTACTTC. Looking up the rest from reference TRBV5-1 and TRBJ2-7 gives the full variable domain: KAGVTQTPRYLIKTRGQQVTLSCSPISGHRSVSWYQQTPGQGLQFLFEYFSETQRNKGNFPGRFSGRQFSNSRSEMNVSTLELGDSALYLCASSLTFTSSEQYFGPGTRLTVT.

The rearrangement links TRBV7-9 to TRBJ2-1; the match to TRBD2 covers 12 bases. The germline V gene has CDR1 SEHNR and CDR2 FQNEAQ (reference sequence). The CDR3 runs to 15 residues. Trimming removed 1 base from V and 9 bases from J; junction bases left unmatched: 4. The CDR3 loop reads CASSLELAGGVEQFF. The CDR3 bases are TGTGCCAGCAGCTTAGAACTAGCGGGAGGCGTTGAGCAGTTCTTC.

This clone occurred once. This chain uses TRBV5-1 with TRBJ2-1; 10 bases align to TRBD2. From germline, CDR1 is SGHRS and CDR2 YFSETQ. This CDR3 is 17 amino acids long. Unmatched junction bases numbered 9, after V lost 1 base and J lost 5 bases. In nucleotides, the CDR3 is TGCGCCAGCAGCTTGCGGGCTAGCGGGAGTACTCACAATGAGCAGTTCTTC. Protein product: CASSLRASGSTHNEQFF.

There are a few counts of this clone. This CDR3 reads CASSSRGGVNPDTQYF. CDR3 nucleotide sequence: TGTGCCAGCAGTTCACGGGGAGGGGTCAACCCAGATACGCAGTATTTT. The chain recombines TRBV28 with TRBJ2-3; 7 bases align to TRBD2. After removal of 4 bases from V and 4 bases from J, the junction contained 11 bases not matched to a gene. Per germline, CDR1 MDHEN and CDR2 SYDVKM. The CDR3 sequence is 16 residues long.

This chain joins TRBV5-1 and TRBJ2-7, with TRBD1 as a possible D gene (6 bases). The germline V and J ends were trimmed by 7 bases and 0 bases, with 14 bases remaining between them. Germline CDR1 is SGHRS and CDR2 is YFSETQ. The CDR3 has 14 amino acids. The chain's CDR3 is CASLRDIFSYEQYF. The CDR3 DNA is TGCGCCAGCTTGAGGGACATCTTCTCCTACGAGCAGTACTTC.

This rearrangement joins TRBV4-1 to TRBJ2-7; 7 bases match TRBD2. CDR1 MGHRA and CDR2 YSYEKL come from the germline V gene. The CDR3 runs 16 residues. With 0 bases clipped from V and 2 bases from J, the junction kept 7 bases outside the gene matches. In nucleotides, the CDR3 is TGCGCCAGCAGCCAAGATTCTAGCGGAAACGCCTACGAGCAGTACTTC. It is translated as CASSQDSSGNAYEQYF.

The chain is built from TRBV7-8 and TRBJ2-1, with D possibly TRBD1 on 6 matching bases. This CDR3 region has 14 residues. V was cut by 5 bases and J by 7 bases, with 15 bases left in between. Per the germline V gene, CDR1 is SGHVS and CDR2 is FQNEAQ. The CDR3 spells CASSQTGTRNEQFF. DNA of the CDR3: TGTGCCAGCAGCCAGACCGGGACACGGAATGAGCAGTTCTTC.

The genes are TRBV7-9 and TRBJ1-2, with 10 nucleotides matching TRBD1. CDR3 length: 15 amino acids. Trimming removed 6 bases from V and 4 bases from J; junction bases left unmatched: 8. Looked up from germline, CDR1 is SEHNR and CDR2 is FQNEAQ (reference sequence). In nucleotides, the CDR3 is TGTGCCAGCAGGGTAGCGACAGGGGGCGCCTATGGCTACACCTTC. This encodes CASRVATGGAYGYTF.

V gene TRBV5-6 combines with J gene TRBJ2-5; TRBD1 matches at 10 bases. The CDR3 is 13 residues long. Per germline, CDR1 SGHDT and CDR2 YYEEEE. J gave up 5 bases and V 4 bases, and 2 bases lay outside the gene matches. CDR3 sequence reads: CASSAGQGETQYF. The CDR3 coding sequence is TGTGCCAGCAGCGCGGGACAGGGGGAGACCCAGTACTTC.

V is TRBV5-1 and J is TRBJ1-1; no clear D. The V end lost 5 bases, the J end lost 3 bases, and 5 bases lay between the germline ends. The CDR3 contains 11 residues. From germline, CDR1 is SGHRS and CDR2 YFSETQ. As DNA, the CDR3 is TGCGCCAGCAGTCAGGACACTGAAGCTTTCTTT. This codes for CASSQDTEAFF.

The chain couples TRBV4-1 to TRBJ2-3; D gene ambiguous. The germline gives CDR1 MGHRA, CDR2 YSYEKL. This CDR3 region has 13 residues. Trimming stripped 0 bases from V and 4 bases from J, with 5 bases between. As DNA, the CDR3 is TGCGCCAGCAGCCAAGATGAGCCAGATACGCAGTATTTT. It codes for CASSQDEPDTQYF.

The chain joins TRBV28 to TRBJ2-1; 9 bases are shared with TRBD2. This CDR3 region has 15 residues. CDR1 is MDHEN and CDR2 is SYDVKM in the germline V gene. Trimming at V came to 8 bases and at J to 7 bases, leaving 12 bases not matched to a gene. CDR3 residues: CASVPVAGDLNEQFF. In nucleotides, the CDR3 is TGTGCCAGCGTTCCGGTAGCGGGGGATCTTAATGAGCAGTTCTTC.

The chain has TRBV27 and TRBJ2-7, with 7 bases aligning to TRBD2. Looked up from germline, CDR1 is MNHEY and CDR2 is SMNVEV (reference sequence). With 7 bases clipped from V and 0 bases from J, the junction kept 9 bases outside the gene matches. This CDR3 is built from 15 residues. The CDR3 sequence: CASKTWGTNSYEQYF. In nucleotides, the CDR3 is TGTGCCAGCAAAACTTGGGGGACTAACTCCTACGAGCAGTACTTC.

This clone appeared once. The J gene is TRBJ1-3, the V gene TRBV11-2; D is undetermined. The length of the CDR3 is 12 residues. Germline assignment: CDR1 SGHAT and CDR2 FQNNGV. The germline V and J ends were trimmed by 5 bases and 6 bases, with 8 bases remaining between them. CDR3 loop: CASSPSVNTIYF. The CDR3 bases are TGTGCCAGCAGCCCTTCCGTAAACACCATATATTTT.

The chain uses TRBV2 and TRBJ2-7; D is uncertain. Germline CDR1 and CDR2: SNHLY and FYNNEI. Trimming pared 7 bases from V and 5 bases from J, leaving 9 bases between. The CDR3 is 11 residues long. The CDR3 loop is CASTERNEQYF. CDR3 nucleotide sequence: TGTGCCAGCACGGAGCGCAACGAGCAGTACTTC.

The chain joins TRBV28 to TRBJ2-1; 7 bases align to TRBD2. V trimming: 5 bases; J trimming: 8 bases; junction bases outside the gene matches: 12. The germline gives CDR1 MDHEN, CDR2 SYDVKM. The CDR3 consists of 15 residues. CDR3 amino acids: CASSAPYGGSHEQFF. In DNA form, the CDR3 reads TGTGCCAGCAGTGCCCCCTACGGCGGGAGTCATGAGCAGTTCTTC. The variable domain in full, completed from reference TRBV28 and TRBJ2-1, reads DVKVTQSSRYLVKRTGEKVFLECVQDMDHENMFWYRQDPGLGLRLIYFSYDVKMKEKGDIPEGYSVSREKKERFSLILESASTNQTSMYLCASSAPYGGSHEQFFGPGTRLTVL.

V usage is TRBV29-1 and J usage is TRBJ1-3; 7 bases match TRBD1. CDR1 is SQVTM and CDR2 is ANQGSEA in the germline V gene. J gave up 4 bases and V 7 bases, and 10 bases lay outside the gene matches. The CDR3 length is 14 residues. CDR3 sequence: CSAEAGGVGNTIYF. The DNA of the CDR3 is TGCAGCGCCGAGGCAGGGGGTGTGGGAAACACCATATATTTT.

V usage is TRBV13 and J usage is TRBJ1-1, with a weak D call TRBD1 (5 bases). The CDR3 has 13 residues. V was clipped by 3 bases and J by 5 bases, with 10 bases between them. Per the germline V gene, CDR1 is PRHDT and CDR2 is FYEKMQ (reference sequence). The CDR3 DNA reads TGTGCCAGCAGCTTCTGGGGGGTAACTGAAGCTTTCTTT. Amino acids: CASSFWGVTEAFF.

The chain couples TRBV6-6 to TRBJ2-7, with a weak D call TRBD2 (6 bases). Germline V gene lookup returns CDR1 MNHNY and CDR2 SVGAGI (reference sequence). The V end lost 6 bases, the J end lost 4 bases, and 10 bases lay between the germline ends. The CDR3 length is 12 residues. The CDR3 DNA reads as TGTGCCAGCAGCCAACTAGCATACGAGCAGTACTTC. Residues: CASSQLAYEQYF.

The chain is built from TRBV6-1 and TRBJ1-2; 7 bases map to TRBD1. Looked up from germline, CDR1 is MNHNS and CDR2 is SASEGT. The V gene end was trimmed by 3 bases and the J gene end by 7 bases; junction bases not matched to a gene: 8. CDR3 size: 14 residues. DNA for the CDR3: TGTGCCAGCAGTGAGGCTGACAGGGTTACTGGCTACACCTTC. This gives the protein CASSEADRVTGYTF.

This chain links TRBV10-3 with TRBJ2-2, with 11 bases matching TRBD2. After removal of 6 bases from V and 7 bases from J, the junction contained 4 bases not matched to a gene. CDR3 size: 14 residues. CDR1 is ENHRY and CDR2 is SYGVKD in the germline V gene. The CDR3 DNA reads as TGTGCCATCAGGGGACTAGCGGAGAACGGGGAGCTGTTTTTT. Protein product: CAIRGLAENGELFF.

J is TRBJ2-1 and V is TRBV5-1; the D gene is possibly TRBD2 (6 bases). This CDR3 is built from 15 residues. V shed 6 bases and J shed 0 bases, with 13 bases lying between them. Germline V gene data show CDR1 as SGHRS and CDR2 as YFSETQ. CDR3 coding DNA: TGCGCCAGCAACGCCGGAGCGGGCTCCTACAATGAGCAGTTCTTC. This encodes CASNAGAGSYNEQFF.

This chain joins TRBV5-1 and TRBJ2-7; 7 nucleotides match TRBD2. Germline V gene data show CDR1 as SGHRS and CDR2 as YFSETQ. This CDR3 is 14 amino acids long. With V trimmed by 4 bases and J by 0 bases, 4 bases remained unmatched. The CDR3 loop is CASSNSGYSYEQYF. Written as DNA, the CDR3 is TGCGCCAGCAGCAATAGCGGGTACTCCTACGAGCAGTACTTC.

The V gene is TRBV6-4, the J gene TRBJ2-5; 8 positions match TRBD2. The trim removed 5 bases at V and 4 bases at J, leaving 12 bases unmatched. The length of the CDR3 is 16 residues. The germline V gene has CDR1 MRHNA and CDR2 SNTAGT. Here the CDR3 reads CASSPNGIAGPETQYF. CDR3 bases: TGTGCCAGCAGTCCCAACGGGATAGCGGGACCAGAGACCCAGTACTTC.